The present T cell receptor (beta chain) was sequenced within a study of T cell responses to AZD1222 COVID-19 vaccine (dated by TCRdb to about 2021). The study in broad terms: Because spike-specific TCR depth and breadth did not differ between the two schedules, AZD1222 recipients who got a second dose at roughly 4 weeks were pooled with those who got a second dose at roughly 12 weeks. A total of 233 trial participants underwent TCR sequencing, of whom more than 200 had received two doses of AZD1222 and about 25 had received two doses of the MenACWY control vaccine. Trial participants were enrolled into age subgroups of 18-55, 56-69 and 70-plus years, which contained roughly 150, 30 and 60 TCR-sequenced participants, respectively.

Regarding this clone: The specificity of this receptor is unknown. Within one base of it there is no much larger clone, and no base qualities were kept.

Taken with the paper, the label for time point translates to: baseline before first vaccination. Vaccinee samples were obtained from the UK trials COV001 and COV002, which included a single-blind randomized controlled phase 2/3 trial of AZD1222 (ChAdOx1 nCoV-19) in healthy adults. For TCRbeta chain sequencing, PBMC samples were collected from trial participants at day 0 and at day 28 after the second dose. General findings and caveats noted by the study authors: After two AZD1222 doses, both the breadth and the depth of spike-specific TCRs were significantly higher than at day 0 and than in MenACWY recipients. Conclusions about previously exposed vaccinees were limited because only six or seven AZD1222 recipients were SARS-CoV-2 seropositive at baseline. Because no day 14 peak-response samples were available, repertoires were characterized only after the peak T cell response. Vaccine-associated CD4 TCRs spanned the whole spike protein, with dominant responses in regions 160-218 and 743-854. The 56-69-year group was small, and its depth increase did not reach significance, likely because of low power. Epitopes outside the regions mutated in the B.1.351 and B.1.1.7 variants were reportedly recognized by nearly half of the unique spike-specific TCRs. Participants were mostly white British and included more females than males, and it was suggested by the authors that clonal diversity may have been underestimated.

The CDR3 regions of human TCRbeta chains were analyzed by immunosequencing. The original methods were these. Repertoire TCRs were checked for matches against a reference library of SARS-CoV-2-specific TCRs that had been generated using the MIRA antigen-specificity platform. Breadth was defined as the fraction of unique TCRs that were SARS-CoV-2-associated. Depth was defined as the fraction of total T cells that were SARS-CoV-2-associated. Using the MIRA data, each spike-specific TCR was mapped to the spike region that the TCR reacts to and placed in a CD4 or CD8 class. Log10-transformed breadth and depth values were compared by one-way ANOVA with Sidak's multiple comparisons tests. The immuneACCESS repertoire file appears here via TCRdb, limited to in-frame rearrangements. These files lack a portion of the clones; in checked studies, under half of the deficit traces to unresolved V genes, and the cause of the others is not known. From that table come the V and J calls and clone size; the DNA was used to work out D and trimming. Within this sample are 95,000 to 150,000 clones, with about nine tenths of them counted one time only. The top ten clones comprise roughly 2.4% of the sample.

The clonotype comes from an adult in good health. Material: peripheral blood, obtained on day 0 of AZD1222 vaccination.

The nucleotide sequence is given as TGCGCCAGCAGGGTAGCGGGAGAGAATGAGCAGTTCTTC. This gives the protein CASRVAGENEQFF. The chain is assembled from TRBV5-1 and TRBJ2-1; 9 bases in between match TRBD2. The germline V and J ends show losses of 5 bases and 7 bases respectively, and no gene match explains 4 bases of the junction. From cysteine to phenylalanine, the CDR3 is 13 amino acids long. Just the 39-base CDR3 DNA is kept, in frame starting at base 1. Based on the germline V gene, the CDR1 and CDR2 sequences are SGHRS and YFSETQ.